The T cell receptor (beta chain) under discussion was sequenced for a study of cytomegalovirus exposure and HLA in healthy donors. Study findings and constraints: Reported performance of the classifier showed diagnosis of cytomegalovirus status with high specificity and sensitivity.

In the PCR, 60 Vbeta and 13 Jbeta primers were used. TCRdb's table, derived via immunoSEQ multiplex PCR, lists solely in-frame clones and lacks some. The repertoire holds approximately 150,000 clones, with just under 80% as singletons. Of note for this clone: The antigen is undetermined.

CDR1 and CDR2 (germline): MNHEY, SVGAGI. The CDR3 runs 14 residues. V was clipped by 5 bases and J by 9 bases; unmatched bases: 12. The TCR was taken from a man between 18 and 29 years old in good health and CMV-seropositive. The rearrangement uses TRBV6-5 and TRBJ1-1; 7 bases agree with TRBD1. Sequenced: PBMCs. The CDR3 protein is CASSDDRDSSKAFF. The CDR3 bases are TGTGCCAGCAGTGACGATCGGGACAGTTCGAAAGCTTTCTTT.